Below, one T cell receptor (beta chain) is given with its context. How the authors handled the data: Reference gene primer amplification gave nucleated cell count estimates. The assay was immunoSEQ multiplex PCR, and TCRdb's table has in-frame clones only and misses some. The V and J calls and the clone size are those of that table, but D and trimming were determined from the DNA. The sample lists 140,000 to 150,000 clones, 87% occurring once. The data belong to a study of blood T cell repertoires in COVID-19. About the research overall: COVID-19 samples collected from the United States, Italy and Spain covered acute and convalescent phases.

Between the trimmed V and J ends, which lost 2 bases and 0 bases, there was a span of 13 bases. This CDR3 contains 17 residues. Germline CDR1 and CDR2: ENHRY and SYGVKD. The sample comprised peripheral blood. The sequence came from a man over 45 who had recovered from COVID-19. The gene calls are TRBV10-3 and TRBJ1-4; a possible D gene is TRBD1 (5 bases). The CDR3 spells CAISEPTVGATNEKLFF. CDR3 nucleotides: TGTGCCATCAGTGAGCCGACAGTCGGAGCAACTAATGAAAAACTGTTTTTT.